These T cell receptor beta chains were read from a single sample in a study of blood T cell repertoires in COVID-19. Clones were read by immunoSEQ multiplex PCR, and TCRdb kept only the in-frame ones, dropping some. The table shows 45,000 to 55,000 clones, with less than 85% occurring only once. The sequenced sample consisted of peripheral blood. Receptors originate from a human donor in a cohort sampled during active COVID-19. Both conserved end residues are part of each CDR3. A D gene is named only where the DNA matches it firmly. Rows give clone size only sometimes, using once, few, many, or a class for an expanded clone.

V: TRBV27; size: .; D: TRBD1; J: TRBJ1-2; DNA: TGTGCCAGCAGTTTATCCGGGACAGGCCGAGTGGGGGGCTACACCTTC; CDR3: CASSLSGTGRVGGYTF
V: TRBV7-9; size: .; D: TRBD1; J: TRBJ1-3; DNA: TGTGCCAGCAGCTTGAGGACAGGATTCTCTGGAAACACCATATATTTT; CDR3: CASSLRTGFSGNTIYF
V: TRBV4-3; size: .; D: .; J: TRBJ1-2; DNA: TGCGCCAGCAGCCAAGACCCTATGGCGGCCTATGGCTACACCTTC; CDR3: CASSQDPMAAYGYTF
V: TRBV10-2; size: .; D: TRBD1; J: TRBJ1-2; DNA: TGCGCCAGCAGGGCAGGACAGGGAGCACCCTATGGCTACACCTTC; CDR3: CASRAGQGAPYGYTF
V: TRBV5-1; size: .; D: .; J: TRBJ1-1; DNA: TGCGCCAGCAGCTTGGGTCCAGACACTGAAGCTTTCTTT; CDR3: CASSLGPDTEAFF
V: TRBV7-2; size: .; D: .; J: TRBJ1-6; DNA: TGTGCCAGCAGCTTAACAGGACCCACGAATTCACCCCTCCACTTT; CDR3: CASSLTGPTNSPLHF
V: TRBV11-2; size: .; D: TRBD2; J: TRBJ2-7; DNA: TGTGCCAGCAGCTTTCGGGGGGACTCCTACGAGCAGTACTTC; CDR3: CASSFRGDSYEQYF
V: TRBV5-1; size: .; D: .; J: TRBJ1-1; DNA: TGCGCCAGCAGCTTGGATCCTCGGGATGGAGTAGCTTTCTTT; CDR3: CASSLDPRDGVAFF
V: TRBV9; size: .; D: .; J: TRBJ2-1; DNA: TGTGCCAGCAGCCCACAGGGAGATTTCTACAATGAGCAGTTCTTC; CDR3: CASSPQGDFYNEQFF
V: TRBV28; size: .; D: .; J: TRBJ1-1; DNA: TGTGCCAGCAGCCCGGTCAAAGTCATGAACACTGAAGCTTTCTTT; CDR3: CASSPVKVMNTEAFF
V: TRBV3-1/TRBV3-2; size: .; D: TRBD1; J: TRBJ2-7; DNA: TGTGCCAGCAGCAAAGACAGGGTCGGAACATACGAGCAGTACTTC; CDR3: CASSKDRVGTYEQYF
V: TRBV6-5; size: .; D: .; J: TRBJ1-5; DNA: TGTGCCAGCAGTTTTCGGGGGGGCCGTCAGCCCCAGCATTTT; CDR3: CASSFRGGRQPQHF
V: TRBV15; size: .; D: .; J: TRBJ1-4; DNA: TGTGCCACCAGCAGGCCAGGGTGGGGAAAACTGTTTTTT; CDR3: CATSRPGWGKLFF
V: TRBV14; size: .; D: TRBD2; J: TRBJ2-1; DNA: TGTGCCAGCAGCCACCTAGCGGGGGGGTACAATGAGCAGTTCTTC; CDR3: CASSHLAGGYNEQFF
V: TRBV7-2; size: once; D: .; J: TRBJ1-2; DNA: TGTGCCAGCAGCTTAAACCCACAGGCCATCAGGAACTATGGCTACACCTTC; CDR3: CASSLNPQAIRNYGYTF
V: TRBV10-1; size: .; D: .; J: TRBJ1-1; DNA: TGCGCCAGCAGTGCTTATTTGAACACTGAAGCTTTCTTT; CDR3: CASSAYLNTEAFF
V: TRBV6-1; size: .; D: .; J: TRBJ1-3; DNA: TGTGCCAGCAGTGATCGTACTACCATATATTTT; CDR3: CASSDRTTIYF
V: TRBV28; size: .; D: .; J: TRBJ1-1; DNA: TGTGCCAGCAGTGTCGACCCAAGAGGAGCTTTCTTT; CDR3: CASSVDPRGAFF
V: TRBV3-1/TRBV3-2; size: .; D: TRBD2; J: TRBJ2-7; DNA: TGTGCCAGCAGCCAAGGCGGACTAGCGGGGCCCAACTCCTACGAGCAGTACTTC; CDR3: CASSQGGLAGPNSYEQYF
V: TRBV3-1/TRBV3-2; size: .; D: TRBD1; J: TRBJ1-1; DNA: TGTGCCAGCAGGACAGGGGGAGGTGGAGTCGCTGAAGCTTTCTTT; CDR3: CASRTGGGGVAEAFF
V: TRBV11-3; size: .; D: TRBD1; J: TRBJ2-7; DNA: TGTGCCAGCAGCCAGGACAGGGACCACGAGCAGTACTTC; CDR3: CASSQDRDHEQYF
V: TRBV6-1; size: .; D: .; J: TRBJ2-1; DNA: TGTGCCAGCAGTGAGATGGGGAGCTCCTACAATGAGCAGTTCTTC; CDR3: CASSEMGSSYNEQFF
V: TRBV6-5; size: .; D: .; J: TRBJ2-2; DNA: TGTGCCAGCAGGGGGGGTTTCGGGGAGCTGTTTTTT; CDR3: CASRGGFGELFF
V: TRBV28; size: .; D: .; J: TRBJ1-5; DNA: TGTGCCAGCAGTAATATTGTCCTCGGAGCCCAGCATTTT; CDR3: CASSNIVLGAQHF
V: TRBV6-2/TRBV6-3; size: .; D: TRBD1; J: TRBJ1-1; DNA: TGTGCCAGCAGTGCTATGCGGACAGGGAGCACTGAAGCTTTCTTT; CDR3: CASSAMRTGSTEAFF
V: TRBV25-1; size: .; D: .; J: TRBJ2-5; DNA: TGTGCCAGCAGTGAATTGAGGTTTTCAGGGAAAGAGACCCAGTACTTC; CDR3: CASSELRFSGKETQYF
V: TRBV5-1; size: .; D: .; J: TRBJ2-7; DNA: TGCGCCAGCAGCCCTGAGGGGGGGGGCAACGAGCAGTACTTC; CDR3: CASSPEGGGNEQYF
V: TRBV19; size: .; D: .; J: TRBJ2-1; DNA: TGTGCCAGTAGTGGGGTATATGGAGGGAGCTCCTACAATGAGCAGTTCTTC; CDR3: CASSGVYGGSSYNEQFF
V: TRBV30; size: .; D: .; J: TRBJ1-5; DNA: TGTGCCTGGACCACAGATAGCAATCAGCCCCAGCATTTT; CDR3: CAWTTDSNQPQHF
V: TRBV12-5; size: .; D: .; J: TRBJ2-2; DNA: TGTGCTAGTGGTTTGGCGGTAACGCTCACCGGGGAGCTGTTTTTT; CDR3: CASGLAVTLTGELFF
V: TRBV7-9; size: .; D: .; J: TRBJ1-6; DNA: TGTGCCATTTCCCCATACGGGGGCTCCTATAATTCACCCCTCCACTTT; CDR3: CAISPYGGSYNSPLHF
V: TRBV6-6; size: few; D: TRBD1; J: TRBJ2-7; DNA: TGTGCCAGCAGAACCGACAGGGCCGACCCCGAGCAGTACTTC; CDR3: CASRTDRADPEQYF
V: TRBV12-2; size: .; D: .; J: TRBJ1-2; DNA: TGTGCAAGTCGCTTAGTTACGCTATGGAACTATGGCTACACCTTC; CDR3: CASRLVTLWNYGYTF
V: TRBV4-1; size: .; D: .; J: TRBJ2-7; DNA: TGCGCCAGCAGCCAAGAGGGGGGTCTCTACGAGCAGTACTTC; CDR3: CASSQEGGLYEQYF
V: TRBV7-9; size: .; D: .; J: TRBJ2-7; DNA: TGTGCCAGCAGCTCCTCGGGCCGGGGTCACCTTTCCGAGCAGTACTTC; CDR3: CASSSSGRGHLSEQYF
V: TRBV30; size: .; D: TRBD1; J: TRBJ1-2; DNA: TGTGCCTGGAGTCCCGGGACAGGGAAAGGCTATGGCTACACCTTC; CDR3: CAWSPGTGKGYGYTF
V: TRBV9; size: .; D: .; J: TRBJ1-2; DNA: TGTGCCAGCAGCGTAGATAGTACGGGCTATGGCTACACCTTC; CDR3: CASSVDSTGYGYTF
V: TRBV7-6; size: .; D: .; J: TRBJ2-7; DNA: TGTGCCAGCAGCCCTGTACAGGGTCCTGGCGAGCAGTACTTC; CDR3: CASSPVQGPGEQYF
V: TRBV19; size: .; D: .; J: TRBJ1-4; DNA: TGTGCCAGTAGTGGAGGGGCCGAGGTCAGTGAAAAACTGTTTTTT; CDR3: CASSGGAEVSEKLFF
V: TRBV18; size: .; D: .; J: TRBJ2-5; DNA: TGTGCCAGCTCACCCCTCCAAGAGACCCAGTACTTC; CDR3: CASSPLQETQYF
V: TRBV7-8; size: .; D: .; J: TRBJ1-1; DNA: TGTGCCAGCAGCTCCCGAGGGGGGGTGAACACTGAAGCTTTCTTT; CDR3: CASSSRGGVNTEAFF
V: TRBV7-9; size: .; D: .; J: TRBJ2-7; DNA: TGTGCCAGCAGCTTAGAAGGGCCAGGGCCCTACGAGCAGTACTTC; CDR3: CASSLEGPGPYEQYF
V: TRBV5-1; size: .; D: TRBD2; J: TRBJ2-5; DNA: TGCGCCAGCAGCTCCTCTCTAGCGGGGCAAGAGACCCAGTACTTC; CDR3: CASSSSLAGQETQYF
V: TRBV3-1/TRBV3-2; size: .; D: TRBD1; J: TRBJ2-5; DNA: TGTGCCAGCAGCCACTCGGTCCGGGACAGGGATGAGACCCAGTACTTC; CDR3: CASSHSVRDRDETQYF
V: TRBV5-1; size: .; D: .; J: TRBJ2-3; DNA: TGCGCCAGCAGCTACGGACTGGTAGGAAAGACAGATACGCAGTATTTT; CDR3: CASSYGLVGKTDTQYF
V: TRBV15; size: .; D: .; J: TRBJ1-2; DNA: TGTGCCAGCTCCCCCGGAGGAAGGAGGGCGGTCACCTTC; CDR3: CASSPGGRRAVTF
V: TRBV30; size: .; D: .; J: TRBJ1-3; DNA: TGTGCCTGGAGTGTATCGCGGGACACCATATATTTT; CDR3: CAWSVSRDTIYF
V: TRBV7-9; size: .; D: TRBD1; J: TRBJ1-6; DNA: TGTGCCAGCAGCTTGACGGACAGGCCGCCCGGGTATAATTCACCCCTCCACTTT; CDR3: CASSLTDRPPGYNSPLHF
V: TRBV21-1; size: .; D: .; J: TRBJ2-1; DNA: TGTGCCAGCAGCAAGGCGGGGGGGACTACCCGCTCCTACAATGAGCAGTTCTTC; CDR3: CASSKAGGTTRSYNEQFF
V: TRBV28; size: .; D: TRBD2; J: TRBJ2-5; DNA: TGTGCCAGCAGTCCGAAAAGGACTAGTCTGGCGGAGACCCAGTACTTC; CDR3: CASSPKRTSLAETQYF